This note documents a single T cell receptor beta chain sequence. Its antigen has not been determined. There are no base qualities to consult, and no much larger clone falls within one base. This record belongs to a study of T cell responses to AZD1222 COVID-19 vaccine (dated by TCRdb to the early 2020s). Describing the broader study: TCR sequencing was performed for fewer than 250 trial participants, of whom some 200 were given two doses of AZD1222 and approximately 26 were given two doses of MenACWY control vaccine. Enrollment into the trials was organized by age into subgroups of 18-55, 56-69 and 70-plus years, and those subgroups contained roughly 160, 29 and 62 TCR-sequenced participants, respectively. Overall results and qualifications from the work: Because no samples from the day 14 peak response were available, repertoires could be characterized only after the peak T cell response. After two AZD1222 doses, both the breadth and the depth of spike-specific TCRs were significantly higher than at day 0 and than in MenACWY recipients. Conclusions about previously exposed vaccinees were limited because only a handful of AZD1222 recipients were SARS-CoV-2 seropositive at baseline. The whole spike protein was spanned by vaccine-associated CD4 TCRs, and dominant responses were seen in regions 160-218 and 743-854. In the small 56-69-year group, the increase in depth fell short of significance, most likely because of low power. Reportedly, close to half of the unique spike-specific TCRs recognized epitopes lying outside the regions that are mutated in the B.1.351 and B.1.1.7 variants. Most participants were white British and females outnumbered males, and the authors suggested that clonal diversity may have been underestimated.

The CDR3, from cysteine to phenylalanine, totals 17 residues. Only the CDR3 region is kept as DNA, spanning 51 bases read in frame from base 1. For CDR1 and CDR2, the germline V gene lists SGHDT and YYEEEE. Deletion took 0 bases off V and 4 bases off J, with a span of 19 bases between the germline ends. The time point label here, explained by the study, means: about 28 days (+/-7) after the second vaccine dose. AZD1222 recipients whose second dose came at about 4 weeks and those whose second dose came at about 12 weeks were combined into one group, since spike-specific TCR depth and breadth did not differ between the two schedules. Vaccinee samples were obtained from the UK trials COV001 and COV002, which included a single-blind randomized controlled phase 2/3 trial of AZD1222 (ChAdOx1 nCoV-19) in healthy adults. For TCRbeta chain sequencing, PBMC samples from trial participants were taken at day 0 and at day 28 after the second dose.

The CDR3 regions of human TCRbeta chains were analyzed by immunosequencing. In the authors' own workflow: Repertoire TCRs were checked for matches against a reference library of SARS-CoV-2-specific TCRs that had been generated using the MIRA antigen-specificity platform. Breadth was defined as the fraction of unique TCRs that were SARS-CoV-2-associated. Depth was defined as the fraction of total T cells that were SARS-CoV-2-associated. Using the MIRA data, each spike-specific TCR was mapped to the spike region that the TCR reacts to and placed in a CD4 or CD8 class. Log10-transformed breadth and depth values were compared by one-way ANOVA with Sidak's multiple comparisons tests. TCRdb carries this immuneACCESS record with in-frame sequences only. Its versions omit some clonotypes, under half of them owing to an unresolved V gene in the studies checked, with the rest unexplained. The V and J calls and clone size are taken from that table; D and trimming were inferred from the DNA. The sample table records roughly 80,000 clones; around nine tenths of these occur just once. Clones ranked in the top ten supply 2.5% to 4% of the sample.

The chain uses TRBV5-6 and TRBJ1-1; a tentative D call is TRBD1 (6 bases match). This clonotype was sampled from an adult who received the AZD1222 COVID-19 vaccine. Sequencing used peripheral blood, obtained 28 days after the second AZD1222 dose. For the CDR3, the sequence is CASSLGPSQGGGTEAFF. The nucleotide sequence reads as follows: TGTGCCAGCAGCTTGGGGCCCTCACAGGGCGGGGGCACTGAAGCTTTCTTT.